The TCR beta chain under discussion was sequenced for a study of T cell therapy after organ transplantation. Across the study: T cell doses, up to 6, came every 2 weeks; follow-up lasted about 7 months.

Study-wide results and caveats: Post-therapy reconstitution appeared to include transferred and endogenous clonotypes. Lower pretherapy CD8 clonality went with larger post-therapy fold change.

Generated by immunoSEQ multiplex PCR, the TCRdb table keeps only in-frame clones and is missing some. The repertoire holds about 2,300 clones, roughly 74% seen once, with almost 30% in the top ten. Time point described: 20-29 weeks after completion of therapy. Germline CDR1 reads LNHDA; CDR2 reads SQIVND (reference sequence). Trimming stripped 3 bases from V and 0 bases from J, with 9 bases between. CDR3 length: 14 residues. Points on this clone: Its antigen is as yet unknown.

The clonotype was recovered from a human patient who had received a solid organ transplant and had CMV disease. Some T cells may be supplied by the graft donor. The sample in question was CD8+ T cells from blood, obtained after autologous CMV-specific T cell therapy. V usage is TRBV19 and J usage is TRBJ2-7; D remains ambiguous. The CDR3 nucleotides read TGTGCCAGTAGTATGGTGCGGACCTCCTACGAGCAGTACTTC. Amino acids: CASSMVRTSYEQYF. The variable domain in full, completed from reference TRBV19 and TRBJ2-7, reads DGGITQSPKYLFRKEGQNVTLSCEQNLNHDAMYWYRQDPGQGLRLIYYSQIVNDFQKGDIAEGYSVSREKKESFPLTVTSAQKNPTAFYLCASSMVRTSYEQYFGPGTRLTVT.